Listed here is a single T cell receptor beta chain. Its antigen is as yet unknown. MiXCR was run by TCRdb on the RT-PCR reads, yielding one entry per CDR3 protein. The top ten hold 10% to 15% of the sample, which has over 400,000 distinct CDR3 sequences, 10% to 15% seen once. This sample stems from a study of response to subunit inactivated influenza vaccine. General study results and limits: The authors offered the suggestion that each seasonal influenza vaccination recruits few new T cells.

V trimming: 0 bases; J trimming: 3 bases; junction bases outside the gene matches: 8. CDR1 is MNHEY and CDR2 is SVGAGI in the germline V gene. There are 18 residues in the CDR3. This receptor was taken from a man aged 50 to 59 who received an inactivated influenza vaccine. This chain joins TRBV6-5 and TRBJ2-3; TRBD1 aligns across 11 bases. Sequencing used PBMCs from blood, obtained roughly 45 days after vaccination. The CDR3 protein is CASSYSVGQGAITDTQYF. Written as DNA, the CDR3 is TGTGCCAGCAGTTACTCCGTCGGACAGGGGGCTATAACAGATACGCAGTATTTT.